One and the same sample provided the 11 T cell receptor beta chains below, sequenced in a study of blood T cells in healthy people across ages. A sample-barcoded 5' primer and a J-beta primer mix were used in a second PCR of about 7 to 12 cycles. TCRdb processed the 5' RACE reads anew with MiXCR; each CDR3 protein has one entry. The sample contains 850,000 to 1,000,000 distinct CDR3 sequences, around 48% of which appear only once. The sample comprised blood. The receptor set was obtained from a young man in good health.

The chain has TRBV18 and TRBJ2-7; D might be TRBD1 (6 bases). This CDR3 spans 15 amino acids. CDR1 and CDR2 (germline): KGHSH, LQKENI. Trimming pared 5 bases from V and 0 bases from J, leaving 14 bases between. CDR3 sequence: CASSAKDRSSYEQYF. CDR3 DNA sequence: TGTGCCAGCTCAGCTAAAGACAGGTCCTCCTACGAGCAGTACTTC.

The V call is TRBV28, the J call TRBJ2-3, with D maybe TRBD2 (5 bases). The V end was cut by 6 bases, the J end by 0 bases, with 10 bases between. The germline CDR1 and CDR2 sequences are MDHEN and SYDVKM. The CDR3 extends over 14 amino acids. In DNA, the CDR3 is TGTGCCAGCAGCCCGGACTTTAGCACAGATACGCAGTATTTT. The encoded protein is CASSPDFSTDTQYF. The complete variable domain, with remaining parts taken from reference TRBV28 and TRBJ2-3, reads DVKVTQSSRYLVKRTGEKVFLECVQDMDHENMFWYRQDPGLGLRLIYFSYDVKMKEKGDIPEGYSVSREKKERFSLILESASTNQTSMYLCASSPDFSTDTQYFGPGTRLTVL.

This CDR3 reads CSAPGTGGGYTF. CDR3 sequence (DNA): TGCAGTGCTCCCGGGACCGGGGGTGGCTACACCTTC. The J gene is TRBJ1-2, the V gene TRBV20-1, with D possibly being TRBD1 (5 bases). Germline V gene sequence: CDR1 DFQATT, CDR2 SNEGSKA (reference sequence). This CDR3 has 12 residues. The germline V and J ends were trimmed by 5 bases and 7 bases, with 14 bases remaining between them.

This chain connects TRBV7-2 to TRBJ2-3; D is unclear. Germline assignment: CDR1 SGHTA and CDR2 FQGNSA. This CDR3 region has 12 residues. Deletions cut 7 bases from V and 10 bases from J, with 15 bases between. This CDR3 reads CASTFQTDAQYF. The CDR3, as DNA: TGTGCCAGCACCTTCCAAACGGATGCGCAGTATTTT.

This chain joins TRBV4-3 and TRBJ2-7, with D maybe TRBD2 (5 bases). This CDR3 is 14 amino acids long. Germline loops: CDR1 LGHNA, CDR2 YSLEER. V lost 3 bases and J lost 6, with 15 bases in between. In DNA form, the CDR3 reads TGCGCCAGCAGCCATGAACTAGGACGGCGCGAGCAGTACTTC. Amino acid sequence: CASSHELGRREQYF.

The rearrangement links TRBV5-1 to TRBJ2-5, with 8 bases lining up with TRBD1. The DNA end is a closer match to TRBJ2-7, so the J assignment may be wrong. Germline loops: CDR1 SGHRS, CDR2 YFSETQ. This CDR3 region has 14 residues. For the CDR3, the DNA is TGCGCCAGCAGCGGAGGACAGGGAATGAACGAGCAGTACTTC. Translation gives CASSGGQGMNEQYF.

The rearrangement joins TRBV9 to TRBJ1-1; D gene uncertain. Germline CDR1 and CDR2: SGDLS and YYNGEE. The CDR3 spans 14 residues. V lost 1 base and J 4 bases, leaving 11 bases between the germline ends. The CDR3 DNA is TGTGCCAGCAGCGTAAGGGAGAGGACCACTGAAGCTTTCTTT. It translates to CASSVRERTTEAFF.

In this sample, this clonotype turned up a few times. V and J are TRBV29-1 and TRBJ1-2; D is uncertain. The germline V and J ends were trimmed by 7 bases and 6 bases, with 12 bases remaining between them. This CDR3 has 11 amino acids. The V gene's germline CDR1 is SQVTM and CDR2 ANQGSEA. The CDR3 DNA is TGCAGCGCTCTACGGGGAAATGGCTACACCTTC. This translates into CSALRGNGYTF. The variable domain in full, with the rest retrieved from reference TRBV29-1 and TRBJ1-2, is SAVISQKPSRDICQRGTSLTIQCQVDSQVTMMFWYRQQPGQSLTLIATANQGSEATYESGFVIDKFPISRPNLTFSTLTVSNMSPEDSSIYLCSALRGNGYTFGSGTRLTVV.

The chain is built from TRBV10-2 and TRBJ2-4; the match to TRBD1 covers 10 bases. V lost 2 bases to trimming and J lost 3 bases; unmatched junction nucleotides: 10. The CDR3 sequence is 18 residues long. Germline CDR1 WSHSY, CDR2 SAAADI. The CDR3 nucleotides are TGCGCCAGCAGTGAGGACAGGGGGCGCGTGTATGGCAAAAACATTCAGTACTTC. Translating gives CASSEDRGRVYGKNIQYF.

The chain has TRBV29-1 and TRBJ2-3; D is undetermined. The CDR3 contains 13 residues. The germline V and J ends were trimmed by 7 bases and 2 bases, with 13 bases remaining between them. Per the germline V gene, CDR1 is SQVTM and CDR2 is ANQGSEA. As DNA, the CDR3 is TGCAGCGCCGGACGGACCCTCACAGATACGCAGTATTTT. This sequence encodes CSAGRTLTDTQYF.

This clonotype was seen only a few times. The chain recombines TRBV24-1 with TRBJ2-5, with D tentatively TRBD1 or TRBD2 (5 bases each). The DNA end favors TRBJ2-7, so the J call may be wrong. The CDR3 contains 13 residues. Germline CDR1 is KGHDR and CDR2 is SFDVKD. For the CDR3, the DNA is TGTGCCACCAGTGAGGCGCAGGGAGCCGAGCAGTACTTC. Its protein is CATSEAQGAEQYF.